Listed here are 24 T cell receptor beta chains from one sample, sequenced in a study of human T cells and chemical hapten exposure. One entry per CDR3 protein, called by TCRdb with MiXCR from the RACE reads. The table shows around 130,000 distinct CDR3 sequences, with more than 7.5% occurring only once. Sample time point: healthy volunteer bleed at 2 weeks. Extraction of total RNA was performed on unfractionated whole blood. What was sequenced was whole blood. The source of these receptors is a male donor in good health. Some clones in this sample may be carry-over from other donors' samples.

V gene TRBV7-9 combines with J gene TRBJ1-4, with D possibly being TRBD1 (6 bases). From germline, CDR1 is SEHNR and CDR2 FQNEAQ (reference sequence). Between the trimmed V and J ends, which lost 4 bases and 0 bases, there was a span of 24 bases. The CDR3 spans 20 residues. CDR3 nucleotide sequence: TGTGCCAGCAGCTACACGACCACCGGGACACAACTTGCAACTAATGAAAAACTGTTTTTT. Translated: CASSYTTTGTQLATNEKLFF.

This clonotype was seen a handful of times. This sequence joins TRBV15 and TRBJ1-1; D is unresolved. Germline lookup yields CDR1 LNHNV and CDR2 YYDKDF (reference sequence). With 0 bases removed from V and 0 bases from J, the gap between germline ends came to 14 bases. There are 17 residues in the CDR3. The chain's CDR3 is CATSRDISPVMNTEAFF. The CDR3 DNA sequence: TGTGCCACCAGCAGAGATATCTCCCCAGTTATGAACACTGAAGCTTTCTTT. Based on the CDR3 plus reference TRBV15 and TRBJ1-1, the full variable domain is DAMVIQNPRYQVTQFGKPVTLSCSQTLNHNVMYWYQQKSSQAPKLLFHYYDKDFNNEADTPDNFQSRRPNTSFCFLDIRSPGLGDTAMYLCATSRDISPVMNTEAFFGQGTRLTVV.

This clonotype appeared many times. V usage is TRBV7-9 and J usage is TRBJ1-1; maybe TRBD1 (5 bases). The CDR3 runs to 14 residues. Germline CDR1 and CDR2: SEHNR and FQNEAQ (reference sequence). V was shortened by 2 bases and J by 5 bases, with 12 bases between the two germline ends. CDR3 DNA: TGTGCCAGCAGCTTACAGGGAGGCGAAACTGAAGCTTTCTTT. Protein product: CASSLQGGETEAFF.

This chain joins TRBV12-3 or TRBV12-4 and TRBJ2-3, with 7 bases matching TRBD2. With 5 bases clipped from V and 4 bases from J, the junction kept 9 bases outside the gene matches. The CDR3 is made up of 15 amino acids. CDR3 in amino acids: CASSTFSGWADTQYF. Here the CDR3 DNA reads TGTGCCAGCAGTACGTTTAGCGGGTGGGCAGATACGCAGTATTTT.

This clonotype has just a few counts. The V and J genes are TRBV6-5 and TRBJ2-1; 14 bases are shared with TRBD2. This CDR3 has 21 residues. The germline gives CDR1 MNHEY, CDR2 SVGAGI. V lost 2 bases to trimming and J lost 0 bases; unmatched junction nucleotides: 12. The CDR3 sequence: CASSYKTSGRAPLSSYNEQFF. For the CDR3, the DNA is TGTGCCAGCAGTTACAAGACTAGCGGGAGGGCACCTCTTAGCTCCTACAATGAGCAGTTCTTC.

This clonotype has a count of ten or more. This sequence joins TRBV19 and TRBJ2-1, with TRBD2 matching 9 bases. CDR1 and CDR2 from the germline V gene are LNHDA and SQIVND (reference sequence). Trimming at V came to 4 bases and at J to 0 bases, leaving 7 bases not matched to a gene. The length of the CDR3 is 17 residues. The CDR3, as DNA: TGTGCCAGTAGTAGACCCTATAGCGGGAGCTCCTACAATGAGCAGTTCTTC. As protein: CASSRPYSGSSYNEQFF.

Many counts were recorded for this clonotype. The rearrangement links TRBV20-1 to TRBJ1-2; no firm D call. The CDR3 length is 14 residues. Trimming took off 1 base at V and 5 bases at J, with 14 bases between the two ends. Germline loops: CDR1 DFQATT, CDR2 SNEGSKA (reference sequence). The CDR3 DNA reads TGCAGTGCTAGAGCAGAGGAGATGAATTATGGCTACACCTTC. Translated, it gives CSARAEEMNYGYTF.

This clonotype was found many times. The V and J genes are TRBV12-3 or TRBV12-4 and TRBJ2-2; D is possibly TRBD1 or TRBD2 (5 bases each). CDR3 length equals 15 residues. The germline V and J ends were trimmed by 5 bases and 1 base, with 11 bases remaining between them. The CDR3 DNA is TGTGCCAGCAGTCTACGGGACGGGAACACCGGGGAGCTGTTTTTT. This codes for CASSLRDGNTGELFF.

This clonotype appeared many times. This chain connects TRBV9 to TRBJ2-6; D may match TRBD1 or TRBD2 (5 bases each). The CDR3 totals 17 residues. Germline V gives CDR1 SGDLS, CDR2 YYNGEE. Trimming took 4 bases from V and 0 from J, leaving 14 bases between them. CDR3 region: CASSLSGSNSGANVLTF. DNA of the CDR3: TGTGCCAGCAGCTTATCAGGGAGCAACTCTGGGGCCAACGTCCTGACTTTC.

This clonotype was counted a few times. The V and J genes are TRBV20-1 and TRBJ1-5; 8 nucleotides agree with TRBD1. The germline V gene has CDR1 DFQATT and CDR2 SNEGSKA (reference sequence). This CDR3 region has 16 residues. The V and J ends lost 5 bases and 6 bases, in that order; junction bases with no gene match: 15. The CDR3 loop reads CSAPSLSGGGGQPQHF. The CDR3 DNA reads as TGCAGTGCTCCATCTCTCTCAGGGGGCGGAGGTCAGCCCCAGCATTTT.

The sample holds a few counts of this clonotype. The V call is TRBV6-6, the J call TRBJ1-1; 9 bases are a match to TRBD1. V lost 0 bases to trimming and J lost 3 bases; unmatched junction nucleotides: 5. CDR3 length equals 16 residues. The germline CDR1 and CDR2 sequences are MNHNY and SVGAGI (reference sequence). The CDR3 reads CASSYSSDRGDTEAFF. The DNA of the CDR3 is TGTGCCAGCAGTTACTCGTCGGACAGGGGCGACACTGAAGCTTTCTTT.

About this clonotype itself: One end of the junction is discordant with germline, which a read error may explain. The rearrangement uses TRBV6-1 and TRBJ2-7; D call uncertain. The germline V gene has CDR1 MNHNS and CDR2 SASEGT. The CDR3 loop spans 14 amino acids. The CDR3 nucleotides are TGTGCCAGCAATGAAGCCACGACGGTTTACGAGCAGTACTTC. Translated: CASNEATTVYEQYF.

This clonotype was counted ten times or more. J is TRBJ1-1 and V is TRBV5-1; no reliable D call. Trimming left V 0 bases short and J 5 bases short, with 8 bases between. Germline V gene lookup returns CDR1 SGHRS and CDR2 YFSETQ. This CDR3 comprises 13 residues. The DNA of the CDR3 is TGCGCCAGCAGCTTGGTCGGGGAGACTGAAGCTTTCTTT. This codes for CASSLVGETEAFF. The full variable domain, completed using reference TRBV5-1 and TRBJ1-1, is KAGVTQTPRYLIKTRGQQVTLSCSPISGHRSVSWYQQTPGQGLQFLFEYFSETQRNKGNFPGRFSGRQFSNSRSEMNVSTLELGDSALYLCASSLVGETEAFFGQGTRLTVV.

In this sample, this clonotype turned up a few times. The chain links TRBV20-1 to TRBJ2-5; 7 bases line up with TRBD2. CDR1 and CDR2 from the germline V gene are DFQATT and SNEGSKA (reference sequence). Germline trimming cut 3 bases from V and 9 bases from J; bases unmatched to any gene: 7. The CDR3 contains 12 residues. CDR3 nucleotides: TGCAGTGCTAGTACAAGCGGGACGGCCCAGTACTTC. It translates to CSASTSGTAQYF.

This clonotype was seen ten or more times. The chain combines TRBV7-2 with TRBJ1-6; D is possibly TRBD1 (6 bases). This CDR3 contains 17 residues. Trimming took 1 base from V and 9 from J, leaving 19 bases between them. Germline CDR1 SGHTA, CDR2 FQGNSA. CDR3 nucleotides: TGTGCCAGCAGCTTAGGCCGAGCAGGGGAGCTATCTTCACCCCTCCACTTT. Amino acids: CASSLGRAGELSSPLHF.

This chain uses TRBV5-5 with TRBJ2-2; possibly TRBD1 or TRBD2 for D (5 bases each). The V end was cut by 0 bases, the J end by 0 bases, with 6 bases between. CDR1 is SGHKS, CDR2 YYEKEE, per germline (reference sequence). The CDR3 sequence is 15 residues long. CDR3 region: CASSLVGPNTGELFF. The CDR3 DNA reads TGTGCCAGCAGCTTGGTGGGACCGAACACCGGGGAGCTGTTTTTT.

This clonotype was observed at least ten times. The gene calls are TRBV9 and TRBJ1-3; unclear D gene. CDR3 length equals 15 residues. Germline V gene data show CDR1 as SGDLS and CDR2 as YYNGEE. V shed 0 bases and J shed 0 bases, with 7 bases lying between them. The CDR3 DNA follows: TGTGCCAGCAGCGTAGGACCAGGCTCTGGAAACACCATATATTTT. Its translation: CASSVGPGSGNTIYF.

In this sample, this clonotype turned up many times. The rearrangement joins TRBV7-2 to TRBJ1-2, with 7 bases lining up with TRBD1. The CDR3 has 15 amino acids. Germline V gene lookup returns CDR1 SGHTA and CDR2 FQGNSA. The V gene end was trimmed by 1 base and the J gene end by 4 bases; junction bases not matched to a gene: 6. The CDR3 reads CASSLGTGTLYGYTF. CDR3 nucleotide sequence: TGTGCCAGCAGCTTAGGGACAGGTACCCTCTATGGCTACACCTTC. The full variable domain, rest sourced from reference TRBV7-2 and TRBJ1-2, is GAGVSQSPSNKVTEKGKDVELRCDPISGHTALYWYRQSLGQGLEFLIYFQGNSAPDKSGLPSDRFSAERTGGSVSTLTIQRTQQEDSAVYLCASSLGTGTLYGYTFGSGTRLTVV.

The rearrangement joins TRBV7-2 to TRBJ1-5; TRBD1 aligns across 7 bases. CDR1 is SGHTA and CDR2 is FQGNSA in the germline V gene. V shed 5 bases, J shed 0 bases, and the junction held 4 bases outside the gene matches. CDR3 size: 15 residues. CDR3 coding DNA: TGTGCCAGCAGCCGGGGACAGTCTAGCAATCAGCCCCAGCATTTT. This sequence encodes CASSRGQSSNQPQHF.

The rearrangement uses TRBV12-3 or TRBV12-4 and TRBJ1-2; D gene ambiguous. The CDR3 extends over 12 amino acids. The V end was cut by 2 bases, the J end by 8 bases, with 9 bases between. Here the CDR3 reads CASSLIGLGYTF. Here the CDR3 DNA reads TGTGCCAGCAGTTTAATCGGGTTGGGCTACACCTTC.

J is TRBJ1-1 and V is TRBV13; D ambiguous. Trimming pared 5 bases from V and 6 bases from J, leaving 13 bases between. Germline CDR1 and CDR2: PRHDT and FYEKMQ (reference sequence). The CDR3 is 13 amino acids. CDR3 residues: CASSLMVSPEAFF. The DNA of the CDR3 is TGTGCCAGCAGCCTAATGGTGAGCCCTGAAGCTTTCTTT.

In its sample, this clonotype was seen many times. The chain uses TRBV20-1 and TRBJ1-1, with 7 bases fitting TRBD1. This CDR3 has 14 amino acids. Looked up from germline, CDR1 is DFQATT and CDR2 is SNEGSKA (reference sequence). V dropped 0 bases and J dropped 7; count of bases not matched to a gene: 8. In DNA, the CDR3 is TGCAGTGCTAGAGATCCAGGGGGGGCCGATGAAGCTTTCTTT. Its translation is CSARDPGGADEAFF.

This chain connects TRBV5-1 to TRBJ2-2; D might be TRBD1 (7 bases). Germline V CDR1 and CDR2: SGHRS, YFSETQ. The CDR3 is made up of 17 amino acids. The germline V and J ends were trimmed by 2 bases and 1 base, with 15 bases remaining between them. The chain's CDR3 is CASSFRQGGMNTGELFF. In DNA, the CDR3 is TGCGCCAGCAGCTTTCGACAGGGAGGTATGAACACCGGGGAGCTGTTTTTT.

This clonotype was seen many times. The chain couples TRBV12-3 or TRBV12-4 to TRBJ2-4, with 7 bases identical to TRBD1. J was trimmed by 2 bases and V by 8 bases; bases with no gene match: 9. The CDR3 covers 15 residues. This CDR3 is CASSPPGQPKNIQYF. Written as DNA, the CDR3 is TGTGCCAGCTCTCCCCCGGGACAGCCCAAAAACATTCAGTACTTC.